These 25 T cell receptor beta chains were sequenced from one sample in a study of human T cells and chemical hapten exposure. Time point in this sample: patch test 2, 6 weeks after DPC sensitization. Treatment reported: therapeutic diphenylcyclopropenone sensitization with weekly scalp DPC. TCRdb re-derived calls from the RACE reads in MiXCR, one entry per CDR3 protein. The sample lists tens of thousands of distinct CDR3 sequences; more than 9% were seen once. The specimen was whole blood, collected in connection with sensitization to the hapten diphenylcyclopropenone (DPC). These receptors all stem from a woman in her forties or fifties with alopecia areata. Some clones in this sample may be carry-over from other donors' samples.

At least ten counts were recorded for this clonotype. The CDR3 DNA reads as TGTGCCAGCAGCTTATCGACAGGGAGCTTGACTGAAGCTTTCTTT. Protein sequence: CASSLSTGSLTEAFF. The chain is built from TRBV11-2 and TRBJ1-1; 7 nucleotides match TRBD1. The CDR3 has 15 residues. Germline CDR1 is SGHAT and CDR2 is FQNNGV. V dropped 2 bases and J dropped 5; count of bases not matched to a gene: 8. The entire variable domain, with the rest obtained from reference TRBV11-2 and TRBJ1-1, is as follows: EAGVAQSPRYKIIEKRQSVAFWCNPISGHATLYWYQQILGQGPKLLIQFQNNGVVDDSQLPKDRFSAERLKGVDSTLKIQPAKLEDSAVYLCASSLSTGSLTEAFFGQGTRLTVV.

By its share, this clonotype is medium-sized. CDR3 DNA sequence: TGCAGCGTTGTCTCAGGGGGCTACGAGCAGTACTTC. Residues: CSVVSGGYEQYF. The chain carries TRBV29-1 and TRBJ2-7; 7 bases match TRBD1. Trimming removed 4 bases from V and 3 bases from J; junction bases left unmatched: 3. Germline CDR1 is SQVTM and CDR2 is ANQGSEA. The CDR3 totals 12 residues.

At least ten counts were recorded for this clonotype. This sequence joins TRBV4-3 and TRBJ2-2, with TRBD2 matching over 11 bases. The ends lost 0 bases at V and 6 bases at J; junction bases unmatched: 6. The CDR3 sequence is 17 residues long. Germline V gene sequence: CDR1 LGHNA, CDR2 YSLEER. CDR3 residues: CASSQEPLAGGSGELFF. CDR3 sequence (DNA): TGCGCCAGCAGCCAAGAGCCCCTAGCGGGAGGCTCCGGGGAGCTGTTTTTT.

About this clonotype itself: The missing conserved phenylalanine or tryptophan at the end of this CDR3 makes a read error likely. The chain couples TRBV19 to TRBJ2-5, with unresolved D. The germline V gene encodes CDR1 LNHDA and CDR2 SQIVND (reference sequence). The CDR3 length is 12 residues. V lost 4 bases and J 9 bases, leaving 12 bases between the germline ends. CDR3 DNA sequence: TGTGCCAGTAGTACCCCCCCGAGTTCCCAGTACCTC. Translated, it gives CASSTPPSSQYL.

The sample holds many counts of this clonotype. The chain joins TRBV12-3 or TRBV12-4 to TRBJ2-1; D possibly corresponds to TRBD2 (6 bases). The ends were cut back, 5 bases at V and 6 bases at J, with 17 bases in the middle. The CDR3 totals 15 residues. The CDR3 here is CASSPGLGRSNEQFF. The DNA of the CDR3 is TGTGCCAGCAGTCCCGGACTCGGGAGAAGCAATGAGCAGTTCTTC.

To note about this clonotype: An end of the junction does not agree with germline; a read error may underlie this. The chain employs TRBV5-4 and TRBJ2-3, with D possibly being TRBD2 (6 bases). Germline assignment: CDR1 SGHNT and CDR2 YYREEE (reference sequence). CDR3 length equals 15 residues. The CDR3 loop is CVSVKYSGSTDTQYF. CDR3 nucleotide sequence: TGTGTCAGCGTGAAGTACAGCGGGAGCACAGATACGCAGTATTTT.

This clonotype was seen at least ten times. V gene TRBV28 combines with J gene TRBJ2-7; TRBD2 aligns across 7 bases. Germline CDR1 and CDR2: MDHEN and SYDVKM. After removal of 5 bases from V and 2 bases from J, the junction contained 3 bases not matched to a gene. The CDR3 consists of 13 residues. Here the CDR3 reads CASSTGGTYEQYF. CDR3 nucleotides: TGTGCCAGCAGTACGGGAGGTACCTACGAGCAGTACTTC. The whole variable domain, remainder taken from reference TRBV28 and TRBJ2-7, is DVKVTQSSRYLVKRTGEKVFLECVQDMDHENMFWYRQDPGLGLRLIYFSYDVKMKEKGDIPEGYSVSREKKERFSLILESASTNQTSMYLCASSTGGTYEQYFGPGTRLTVT.

This clonotype was seen at least ten times. The gene calls are TRBV12-3 or TRBV12-4 and TRBJ2-4, with D perhaps matching TRBD2 (6 bases). V shed 6 bases and J shed 6 bases, with 12 bases lying between them. The CDR3 is 13 residues long. This CDR3 is CASSQRGRNIQYF. CDR3 coding DNA: TGTGCCAGCAGCCAACGGGGGAGAAACATTCAGTACTTC.

V gene TRBV7-9 combines with J gene TRBJ2-7; 12 bases line up with TRBD1. CDR3 length equals 14 residues. The trim removed 7 bases at V and 6 bases at J, leaving 7 bases unmatched. Per the germline V gene, CDR1 is SEHNR and CDR2 is FQNEAQ (reference sequence). DNA for the CDR3: TGTGCCAGCACCCGGGACAGGGGGCTAGGCGAGCAGTACTTC. This encodes CASTRDRGLGEQYF.

The table lists this clonotype with many counts. The chain is built from TRBV20-1 and TRBJ2-1; 10 bases map to TRBD2. Per the germline V gene, CDR1 is DFQATT and CDR2 is SNEGSKA (reference sequence). V was pared by 3 bases and J by 5 bases, with 10 bases of the junction left unmatched. The CDR3 runs 16 residues. The CDR3 DNA reads as TGCAGTGCTAGCGATCCGGGACTAGCGTACCACAATGAGCAGTTCTTC. As protein: CSASDPGLAYHNEQFF.

The chain links TRBV25-1 to TRBJ2-7; 10 bases are shared with TRBD1. Germline CDR1 is MGHDK and CDR2 is SYGVNS. The CDR3 sequence is 15 residues long. Trimming removed 8 bases from V and 5 bases from J; junction bases left unmatched: 12. The CDR3 is CASLPRGQGFDEQYF. The CDR3 region has the DNA TGTGCCAGCCTTCCACGGGGACAGGGGTTCGACGAGCAGTACTTC.

The sample holds a few counts of this clonotype. The chain is built from TRBV7-2 and TRBJ2-5; D ambiguous. The CDR3 length is 14 residues. V was clipped by 6 bases and J by 1 base, with 12 bases between them. CDR1 SGHTA and CDR2 FQGNSA come from the germline V gene. For the CDR3, the DNA is TGTGCCAGCAGAACCGACAACACCCAAGAGACCCAGTACTTC. This gives the protein CASRTDNTQETQYF.

The chain carries TRBV29-1 and TRBJ2-7; D unresolved. Germline V gives CDR1 SQVTM, CDR2 ANQGSEA. V lost 4 bases to trimming and J lost 3 bases, with 7 bases between them. This CDR3 is 11 amino acids long. As DNA, the CDR3 is TGCAGCGTTGTAGGCAGCTACGAGCAGTACTTC. It encodes CSVVGSYEQYF.

A few counts support this clonotype. This chain joins TRBV7-8 and TRBJ1-4; D perhaps matches TRBD1 (5 bases). This CDR3 region has 14 residues. Germline-derived CDR1 and CDR2 are SGHVS and FQNEAQ. The V end lost 2 bases, the J end lost 5 bases, and 9 bases lay between the germline ends. CDR3 protein: CASSLSWGNEKLFF. For the CDR3, the DNA is TGTGCCAGCAGCTTATCTTGGGGGAATGAAAAACTGTTTTTT.

This clonotype was detected many times. V is TRBV6-2 or TRBV6-3 and J is TRBJ2-5, with 7 nucleotides matching TRBD1. This CDR3 has 17 residues. Germline CDR1 is MNHEY and CDR2 is SVGEGT. V was clipped by 10 bases and J by 2 bases; unmatched bases: 19. The CDR3 coding sequence is TGTGCCACCTCTCCCGAGACCGGACAGGTCTATCAAGAGACCCAGTACTTC. Translating it yields CATSPETGQVYQETQYF.

This clonotype was counted ten times or more. The chain has TRBV6-5 and TRBJ2-1; weak D call: TRBD2 (6 bases). Germline V gives CDR1 MNHEY, CDR2 SVGAGI. The CDR3 consists of 15 residues. Trimming removed 5 bases from V and 7 bases from J, with 18 bases in between. This chain's CDR3 is CASSRRDLYENEQFF. The CDR3 DNA is TGTGCCAGCAGTCGTCGGGACTTGTACGAGAATGAGCAGTTCTTC.

The table lists this clonotype with many counts. This chain connects TRBV6-5 to TRBJ2-1; TRBD2 matches at 14 bases. The CDR3 spans 13 residues. The J segment lost 6 bases and the V segment lost 8 bases, leaving 0 bases of the junction unmatched. In germline, CDR1 is MNHEY, CDR2 SVGAGI. Here the CDR3 reads CASGLAGGNEQFF. The CDR3 DNA follows: TGTGCCAGCGGACTAGCGGGAGGCAATGAGCAGTTCTTC.

In this sample, this clonotype turned up many times. The rearrangement links TRBV20-1 to TRBJ1-4; 11 positions match TRBD1. The CDR3 spans 15 residues. J gave up 4 bases and V 5 bases, and 6 bases lay outside the gene matches. The germline CDR1 and CDR2 sequences are DFQATT and SNEGSKA (reference sequence). For the CDR3, the DNA is TGCAGTGCTTCGGACAGGGGGCCTGATAATGAAAAACTGTTTTTT. Encoded protein: CSASDRGPDNEKLFF.

In this sample, this clonotype turned up a few times. CDR3 in DNA: TGTGCCACCAGTGTTGGTTCAACTGCACTGAATTTACGGAACACTGAAGCTTTCTTT. It encodes CATSVGSTALNLRNTEAFF. The chain joins TRBV24-1 to TRBJ1-1, with no clear D. The CDR3 contains 19 residues. Trimming cost V 5 bases and J 1 base, with 25 bases left between them. CDR1 and CDR2 from the germline V gene are KGHDR and SFDVKD.

The rearrangement links TRBV3-1 to TRBJ2-7; TRBD1 or TRBD2 may be the D gene (6 bases each). Germline V lookup: CDR1 LGHDT, CDR2 YNNKEL (reference sequence). V was shortened by 4 bases and J by 4 bases, with 14 bases between the two germline ends. This CDR3 contains 14 residues. The CDR3: CASSRGRGQYEQYF. CDR3 nucleotides: TGTGCCAGCAGCCGCGGCCGGGGGCAGTACGAGCAGTACTTC.

This clonotype was observed at least ten times. The CDR3 region is CSVGGGAYNEQFF. CDR3 sequence (DNA): TGCAGCGTTGGAGGGGGGGCCTACAATGAGCAGTTCTTC. The chain couples TRBV29-1 to TRBJ2-1; the D gene is possibly TRBD2 (7 bases). V was trimmed by 4 bases and J by 2 bases, leaving 9 bases between them. The CDR3 runs to 13 residues. Germline CDR1 is SQVTM and CDR2 is ANQGSEA.

This clonotype was detected many times. The genes are TRBV4-1 and TRBJ2-7; 7 nucleotides align to TRBD1. The CDR3 length is 16 residues. The V gene end was trimmed by 0 bases and the J gene end by 3 bases; junction bases not matched to a gene: 8. The germline CDR1 and CDR2 sequences are MGHRA and YSYEKL. The CDR3 protein is CASSQDPGTAFYEQYF. CDR3 coding DNA: TGCGCCAGCAGCCAAGATCCAGGGACAGCGTTCTACGAGCAGTACTTC.

There are many counts of this clonotype. The chain is built from TRBV14 and TRBJ2-3; 12 nucleotides align to TRBD2. The CDR3 has 18 amino acids. The germline CDR1 and CDR2 sequences are SGHDN and FVKESK. V trimming: 3 bases; J trimming: 3 bases; junction bases outside the gene matches: 10. Written as DNA, the CDR3 is TGTGCCAGCAGCCAGGGACTGACTAGCGGGAGAGGTACAGATACGCAGTATTTT. Protein product: CASSQGLTSGRGTDTQYF.

This clonotype was counted at least ten times. The V and J genes are TRBV28 and TRBJ2-4, with a weak D call TRBD1 (6 bases). Trimming took off 5 bases at V and 7 bases at J, with 18 bases between the two ends. Per germline, CDR1 MDHEN and CDR2 SYDVKM. There are 15 residues in the CDR3. This CDR3 is CASSPPGAAGNIQYF. The CDR3 DNA is TGTGCCAGCAGTCCCCCAGGGGCCGCCGGGAACATTCAGTACTTC. The entire variable domain, with the rest obtained from reference TRBV28 and TRBJ2-4, is as follows: DVKVTQSSRYLVKRTGEKVFLECVQDMDHENMFWYRQDPGLGLRLIYFSYDVKMKEKGDIPEGYSVSREKKERFSLILESASTNQTSMYLCASSPPGAAGNIQYFGAGTRLSVL.

The chain joins TRBV7-9 to TRBJ2-1; D may be TRBD2 (5 bases). CDR3 size: 15 residues. Trimming took off 4 bases at V and 0 bases at J, with 10 bases between the two ends. Germline V CDR1 and CDR2: SEHNR, FQNEAQ (reference sequence). The CDR3 region has the DNA TGTGCCAGCAGCTATAGCGATAGCTCCTACAATGAGCAGTTCTTC. It translates to CASSYSDSSYNEQFF.